The sequence of this TCR beta chain was determined in a study of shared clonotypes between healthy human individuals. This CDR3 contains 14 residues. V dropped 4 bases and J dropped 7 bases, with 19 bases sitting between them. Germline loops: CDR1 GTSNPN, CDR2 SVGIG (reference sequence). The authors split each subset's genomic DNA evenly across several immunoSEQ plates. Sequencing used immunoSEQ multiplex PCR; TCRdb keeps in-frame clones, though not all of them. The sample records 2.5 million or so clones, around 90% being singletons. This clone has a handful of counts. The chain has TRBV30 and TRBJ1-1, with D tentatively TRBD1 (5 bases). This clonotype originated in a man aged 18 to 35 in good health. The specimen sequenced was naive CD4+ T cells sorted from blood. The subset was: CD45RA+ positively selected. The CDR3 coding sequence is TGTGCCTGGAAAGGGGCCACAGTCTACGGTGAAGCTTTCTTT. Translating gives CAWKGATVYGEAFF.